The rows below give T cell receptor beta chains drawn from one sample of a study of shared clonotypes between healthy human individuals. TCRdb keeps only in-frame clones here, not all; method: immunoSEQ multiplex PCR. The repertoire includes roughly 2 million clones, approximately 94% of them detected once, and about 1.1% sits in the top ten. Sequencing used naive CD8+ T cells sorted from blood. The receptors derive from a man aged 18 to 29 in good health. Both conserved end residues are part of each CDR3.

V gene	J gene	CDR3 protein
TRBV4-3	TRBJ2-1	CASSQGSEQFF
TRBV2	TRBJ1-1	CASSERLNTEAFF
TRBV11-2	TRBJ2-2	CASSLVKAGGPGELFF
TRBV30	TRBJ1-4	CAWRPTRVNEKLFF
TRBV27	TRBJ2-3	CASRPGQSPDTQYF
TRBV7-6	TRBJ2-7	CASSPQRGDRSYEQYF
TRBV29-1	TRBJ2-1	CSVPPAGTGVYNEQFF
TRBV5-1	TRBJ2-1	CASSFRQSNEQFF
TRBV27	TRBJ2-7	CASSFSGATYEQYF
TRBV4-1	TRBJ2-1	CASSPLGTGAYNEQFF
TRBV5-1	TRBJ2-7	CASSLGDANSYEQYF
TRBV6-5	TRBJ2-7	CASSYGTGTYEQYF
TRBV4-1	TRBJ2-1	CASSREGHRDEQFF
TRBV6-1	TRBJ1-1	CASSEGPTSEAFF
TRBV14	TRBJ2-1	CASSQDEREGLPNEQFF
TRBV9	TRBJ2-1	CASSAGTSGVPQEFF
TRBV6-1	TRBJ1-6	CASSDRVWNSPLHF
TRBV9	TRBJ2-7	CASSPGGGLSYEQYF
TRBV2	TRBJ2-7	CASRGHSSYEQYF
TRBV27	TRBJ2-7	CASSFGGPSGEQYF
TRBV11-2	TRBJ2-3	CASSLVGGIGTDTQYF
TRBV7-9	TRBJ1-1	CASSDGTGGFRVTEAFF
TRBV6-5	TRBJ2-5	CASSYSVGLASETQYF
TRBV27	TRBJ2-7	CASSLGFFYEQYF
TRBV4-3	-	CASSHSTGFSEQYF
TRBV7-9	TRBJ1-4	CASSQSWDDGGEKLFF
TRBV7-6	TRBJ2-3	CASSKTSGGPDTQYF
TRBV4-1	TRBJ2-1	CASSQDSGQSSYNEQFF
TRBV5-8	TRBJ2-7	CASSLPGPLGRYEQYF
TRBV1	TRBJ1-2	CTSSQDHVNGYTF
TRBV9	TRBJ2-7	CASSPTEGRYEQYF
TRBV6-5	TRBJ1-1	CASSYGDSGNTEAFF
TRBV28	TRBJ2-7	CASTPTGTVTYEQYF
TRBV6-1	TRBJ2-7	CASRDRTYEQYF
TRBV7-9	TRBJ1-1	CASSLGPLGTANTEAFF
TRBV11-2	TRBJ1-5	CASSLDSNQPQHF
TRBV4-3	TRBJ2-2	CASSHPPDRANTGELFF
TRBV15	TRBJ2-3	CATSRDWPDTQYF
TRBV28	TRBJ2-7	CASSLRGLSYEQYF
TRBV7-9	TRBJ2-1	CASSFPPSGVTGANEQFF
TRBV27	TRBJ2-1	CASSLADPYNEQFF
TRBV14	TRBJ2-1	CASSQGTGHDEQFF
TRBV5-4	TRBJ2-1	CASSSALLAGVRHEQFF
TRBV6-1	TRBJ2-2	CASSAGLAGASGELFF
TRBV30	TRBJ1-4	CAWNRGSNEKLFF
TRBV2	TRBJ2-7	CASSGTWGYEQYF
TRBV13	TRBJ2-3	CASSLGGLAVPGWDTQYF
TRBV7-3	TRBJ1-2	CASSLSGGGYGYTF
TRBV28	TRBJ1-1	CASSLYVGQGTEAFF
TRBV15	TRBJ2-7	CATSSGSGSLSYEQYF
TRBV5-6	TRBJ2-1	CASSLAAGASYNEQFF
TRBV7-2	TRBJ2-1	CASSFGELAGGDNEQFF
TRBV15	TRBJ2-1	CATSRRGTSGRNEQFF
TRBV15	TRBJ1-3	CATSPPGQGVFGNTIYF
TRBV10-1	TRBJ2-3	CASSAGGPTDTQYF
TRBV5-4	TRBJ2-7	CASSLVVAGEDEQYF
TRBV9	TRBJ2-7	CASSVDGYEQYF
TRBV7-2	TRBJ2-3	CASSTRDYTDTQYF
TRBV10-3	TRBJ2-2	CAISDVGDDPGELFF
TRBV14	TRBJ1-2	CASSQLLGQGGYTF